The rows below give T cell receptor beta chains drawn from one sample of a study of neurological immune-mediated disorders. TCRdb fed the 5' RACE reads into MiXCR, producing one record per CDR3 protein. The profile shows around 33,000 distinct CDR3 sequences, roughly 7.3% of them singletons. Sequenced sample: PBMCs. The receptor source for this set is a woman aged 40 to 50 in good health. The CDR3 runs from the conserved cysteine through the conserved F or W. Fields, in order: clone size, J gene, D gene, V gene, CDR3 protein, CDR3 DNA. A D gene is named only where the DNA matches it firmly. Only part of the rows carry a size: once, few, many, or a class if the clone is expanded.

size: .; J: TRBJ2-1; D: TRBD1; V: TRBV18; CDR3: CASSPPGTGLHNEQFF; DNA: TGTGCCAGCTCACCACCGGGGACAGGACTACACAATGAGCAGTTCTTC
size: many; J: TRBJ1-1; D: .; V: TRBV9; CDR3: CASSVVIDNTEAFF; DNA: TGTGCCAGCAGCGTAGTTATAGACAACACTGAAGCTTTCTTT
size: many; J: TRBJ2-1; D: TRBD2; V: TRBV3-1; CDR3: CASSQLAGGPNEQFF; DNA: TGTGCCAGCAGCCAACTAGCGGGAGGGCCGAATGAGCAGTTCTTC
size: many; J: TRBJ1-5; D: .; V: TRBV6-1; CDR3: CASSGGAWNQPQHF; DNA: TGTGCCAGCAGCGGGGGGGCTTGGAATCAGCCCCAGCATTTT
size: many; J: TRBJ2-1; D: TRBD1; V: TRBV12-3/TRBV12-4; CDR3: CASSFKTTGGINEQFF; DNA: TGTGCCAGCAGTTTTAAAACGACAGGGGGAATAAATGAGCAGTTCTTC
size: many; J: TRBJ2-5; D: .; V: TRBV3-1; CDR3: CASSQRDTQETQYF; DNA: TGTGCCAGCAGCCAACGGGACACACAAGAGACCCAGTACTTC
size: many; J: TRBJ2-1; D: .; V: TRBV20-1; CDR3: CSARDQWASTSSYNEQFF; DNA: TGCAGTGCTAGAGATCAGTGGGCTAGCACGAGCTCCTACAATGAGCAGTTCTTC
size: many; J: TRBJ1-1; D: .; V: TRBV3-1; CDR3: CASSQERAGSRTEAFF; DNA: TGTGCCAGCAGCCAAGAGAGGGCAGGGAGTAGGACTGAAGCTTTCTTT
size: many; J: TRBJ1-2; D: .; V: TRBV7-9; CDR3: CASSAQGSLNYGYTF; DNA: TGTGCCAGCAGCGCCCAGGGATCCCTTAACTATGGCTACACCTTC
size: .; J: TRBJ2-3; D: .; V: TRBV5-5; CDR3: CASTGSWEEADTQYF; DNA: TGTGCCAGCACCGGGTCATGGGAGGAGGCAGATACGCAGTATTTT
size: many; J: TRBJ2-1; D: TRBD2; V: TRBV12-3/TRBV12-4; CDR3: CASRSGDSYNEQFF; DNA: TGTGCCAGCAGGAGCGGGGACTCCTACAATGAGCAGTTCTTC
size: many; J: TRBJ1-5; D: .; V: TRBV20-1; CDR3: CSARDPVENQPQHF; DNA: TGCAGTGCTAGAGACCCGGTAGAGAATCAGCCCCAGCATTTT
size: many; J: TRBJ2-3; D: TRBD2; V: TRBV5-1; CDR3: CASSPGGSTDTQYF; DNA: TGCGCCAGCAGCCCGGGGGGGAGCACAGATACGCAGTATTTT
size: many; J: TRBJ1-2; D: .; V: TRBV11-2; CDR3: CASSLTHQGPGLDYGYTF; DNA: TGTGCCAGCAGCTTAACCCATCAGGGGCCCGGTCTGGACTATGGCTACACCTTC
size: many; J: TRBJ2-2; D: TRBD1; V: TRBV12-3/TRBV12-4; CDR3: CASSPGTENTGELFF; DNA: TGTGCCAGCAGTCCAGGGACAGAGAACACCGGGGAGCTGTTTTTT
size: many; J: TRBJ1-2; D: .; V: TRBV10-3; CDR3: CAISESNGPANYGYTF; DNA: TGTGCCATCAGTGAGTCGAATGGGCCAGCTAACTATGGCTACACCTTC
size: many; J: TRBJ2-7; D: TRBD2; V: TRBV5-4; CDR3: CASSLVTGLAGSQYF; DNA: TGTGCCAGCAGCTTGGTTACCGGACTAGCGGGTTCCCAGTACTTC
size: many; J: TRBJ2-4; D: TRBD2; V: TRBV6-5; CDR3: CASSKGLAGGGKNIQYF; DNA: TGTGCCAGCAGTAAAGGACTAGCGGGGGGGGGGAAAAACATTCAGTACTTC
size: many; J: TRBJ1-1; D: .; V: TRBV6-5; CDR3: CASSPGFLNTEAFF; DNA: TGTGCCAGCAGCCCCGGATTTTTGAACACTGAAGCTTTCTTT
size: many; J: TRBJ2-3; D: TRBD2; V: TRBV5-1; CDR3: CASSLESGGWSDTQYF; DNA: TGCGCCAGCAGCTTGGAGAGCGGGGGGTGGTCAGATACGCAGTATTTT
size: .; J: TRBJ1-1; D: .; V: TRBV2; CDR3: CAISDGGEAEAFF; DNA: TGTGCCATCAGTGACGGGGGCGAGGCTGAAGCTTTCTTT
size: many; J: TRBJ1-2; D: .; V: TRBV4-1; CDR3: CASSQDSDSNYGYTF; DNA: TGCGCCAGCAGCCAAGATTCCGACAGTAACTATGGCTACACCTTC
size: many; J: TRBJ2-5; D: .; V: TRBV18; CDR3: CASADLTGETQYF; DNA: TGTGCCAGCGCTGATTTGACTGGAGAGACCCAGTACTTC
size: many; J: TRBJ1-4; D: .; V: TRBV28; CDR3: CASSFRWGQEEKLFF; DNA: TGTGCCAGCAGTTTCCGGTGGGGGCAAGAGGAAAAACTGTTTTTT
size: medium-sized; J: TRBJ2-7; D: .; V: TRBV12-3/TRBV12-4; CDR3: CASSSGGYEQYF; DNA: TGTGCCAGCAGTTCTGGCGGATACGAGCAGTACTTC
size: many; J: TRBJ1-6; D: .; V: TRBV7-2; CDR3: CASSLMGTDSPLHF; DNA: TGTGCCAGCAGCTTAATGGGAACTGATTCACCCCTCCACTTT
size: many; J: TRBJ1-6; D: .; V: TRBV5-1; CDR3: CASSLAGVASPLHF; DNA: TGCGCCAGCAGCTTGGCAGGGGTTGCTTCACCCCTCCACTTT
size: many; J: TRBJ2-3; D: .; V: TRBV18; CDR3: CASSPGQGRTDTQYF; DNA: TGTGCCAGCTCACCGGGGCAGGGCCGCACAGATACGCAGTATTTT
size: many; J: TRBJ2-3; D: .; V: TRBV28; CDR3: CASSLTGKNTDTQYF; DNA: TGTGCCAGCAGTCTCACAGGGAAGAACACAGATACGCAGTATTTT
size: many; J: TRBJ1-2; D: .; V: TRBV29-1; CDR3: CSVVGRESNYGYTF; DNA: TGCAGCGTTGTCGGTCGGGAATCGAACTATGGCTACACCTTC
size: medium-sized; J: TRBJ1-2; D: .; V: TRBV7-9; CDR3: CASSLGEIYGYTF; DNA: TGTGCCAGCAGCTTAGGGGAAATATATGGCTACACCTTC
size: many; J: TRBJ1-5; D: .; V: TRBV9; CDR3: CASSGDPNQPQHF; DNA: TGTGCCAGCAGCGGAGACCCTAATCAGCCCCAGCATTTT
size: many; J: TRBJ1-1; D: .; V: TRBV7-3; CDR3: CASSLLGAMNTEAFF; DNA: TGTGCCAGCAGCTTACTGGGTGCCATGAACACTGAAGCTTTCTTT
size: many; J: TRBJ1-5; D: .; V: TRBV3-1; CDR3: CASSQGLEDRADQPQHF; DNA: TGTGCCAGCAGCCAAGGGTTAGAGGACAGAGCTGATCAGCCCCAGCATTTT
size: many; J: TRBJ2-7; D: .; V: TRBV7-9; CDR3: CASSTSYEQYF; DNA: TGTGCCAGCAGCACCTCCTACGAGCAGTACTTC
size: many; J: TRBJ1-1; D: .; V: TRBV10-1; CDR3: CASSVNRDGPEAFF; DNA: TGCGCCAGCAGTGTCAACAGGGATGGACCTGAAGCTTTCTTT
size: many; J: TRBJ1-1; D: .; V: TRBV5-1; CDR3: CASSVQTSMNTEAFF; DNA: TGCGCCAGCAGCGTACAGACTTCTATGAACACTGAAGCTTTCTTT
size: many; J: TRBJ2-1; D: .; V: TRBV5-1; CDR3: CASSLSSANNEQFF; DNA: TGCGCCAGCAGCTTATCTAGCGCGAACAATGAGCAGTTCTTC
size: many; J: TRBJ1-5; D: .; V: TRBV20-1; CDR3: CSARGQENQPQHF; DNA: TGCAGTGCTAGAGGGCAGGAGAATCAGCCCCAGCATTTT
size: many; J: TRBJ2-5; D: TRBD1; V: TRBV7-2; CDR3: CASSLYYGTGGSETQYF; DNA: TGTGCCAGCAGCTTATATTATGGTACAGGGGGCTCGGAGACCCAGTACTTC
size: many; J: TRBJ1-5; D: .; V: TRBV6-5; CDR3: CASSYEGGNQPQHF; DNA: TGTGCCAGCAGTTACGAGGGGGGCAATCAGCCCCAGCATTTT
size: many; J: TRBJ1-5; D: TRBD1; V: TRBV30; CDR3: CAWSRQGSQPQHF; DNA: TGTGCCTGGAGCAGACAGGGATCACAGCCCCAGCATTTT
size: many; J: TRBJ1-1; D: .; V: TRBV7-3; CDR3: CASSPLGGSATEAFF; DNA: TGTGCCAGCAGCCCCCTAGGAGGGTCGGCGACTGAAGCTTTCTTT
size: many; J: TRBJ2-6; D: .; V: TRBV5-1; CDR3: CATGGGDGANVLTF; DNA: TGCGCCACCGGAGGGGGCGATGGGGCCAACGTCCTGACTTTC
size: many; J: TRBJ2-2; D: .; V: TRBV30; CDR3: CASQAGRQELFF; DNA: TGTGCCTCTCAGGCGGGACGGCAGGAGCTGTTTTTT
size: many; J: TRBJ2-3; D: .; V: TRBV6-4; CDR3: CASSDQVGGADTQYF; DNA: TGTGCCAGCAGTGACCAGGTGGGGGGTGCAGATACGCAGTATTTT
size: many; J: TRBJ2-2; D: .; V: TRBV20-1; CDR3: CSAKDQAGELFF; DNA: TGCAGTGCTAAGGACCAAGCCGGGGAGCTGTTTTTT
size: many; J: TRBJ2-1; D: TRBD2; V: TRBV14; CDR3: CASSTLLSGGVGEQFF; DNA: TGTGCCAGCAGCACCCTTCTTAGCGGGGGGGTCGGTGAGCAGTTCTTC
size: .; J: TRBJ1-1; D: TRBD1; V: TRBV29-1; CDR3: CSHRDRGMNTEAFF; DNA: TGCAGCCACCGGGACAGGGGTATGAACACTGAAGCTTTCTTT
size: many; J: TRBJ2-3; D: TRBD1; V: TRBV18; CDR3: CASSLRDRGQADTQYF; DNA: TGTGCCAGCTCACTAAGGGACAGGGGGCAGGCAGATACGCAGTATTTT
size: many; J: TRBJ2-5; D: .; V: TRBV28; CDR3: CASNSLPETQYF; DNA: TGTGCCAGCAACAGCCTCCCGGAGACCCAGTACTTC
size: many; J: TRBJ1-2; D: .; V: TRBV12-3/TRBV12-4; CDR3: CASSTENYGYTF; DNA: TGTGCCAGCAGCACAGAAAACTATGGCTACACCTTC
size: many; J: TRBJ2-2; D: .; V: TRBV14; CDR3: CASSQSVGCCLDLTAQGGELFF; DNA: TGTGCCAGCAGCCAAAGTGTCGGTTGCTGCCTGGACCTGACAGCCCAGGGAGGGGAGCTGTTTTTT